The 5 T cell receptor beta chains below come from one sample, sequenced in a study of T-cell reconstitution after alpha-beta-depleted transplantation in children. Unique molecular identifiers were incorporated when the TCRbeta library was constructed. TCRdb used MiXCR to reprocess the PCR reads, holding one entry per CDR3 protein. Among 85,000 to 120,000 distinct CDR3 sequences listed, approximately 8% were seen once. Here the sequenced sample was PBMCs, taken before TCRalphabeta/CD19-depleted stem cell transplant. The receptor set was obtained from a boy aged 2-15 years with acute lymphoblastic leukemia, due to receive a stem cell transplant.

This clonotype was detected ten times or more. V gene TRBV4-1 combines with J gene TRBJ2-7; 9 bases fit TRBD1. CDR3 length: 16 residues. Germline assignment: CDR1 MGHRA and CDR2 YSYEKL. Unmatched junction bases numbered 7, after V lost 0 bases and J lost 4 bases. CDR3 nucleotide sequence: TGCGCCAGCAGCCAAGACGCCGGGACAGGGCTGTACGAGCAGTACTTC. It codes for CASSQDAGTGLYEQYF.

The table lists this clonotype with a few counts. The chain joins TRBV27 to TRBJ1-4; 8 bases align to TRBD1. J was trimmed by 7 bases and V by 2 bases; bases with no gene match: 0. The CDR3 covers 13 residues. Germline V gives CDR1 MNHEY, CDR2 SMNVEV (reference sequence). CDR3 residues: CASSLQGAEKLFF. CDR3 DNA: TGTGCCAGCAGTTTACAGGGGGCTGAAAAACTGTTTTTT.

In this sample, this clonotype turned up many times. The chain uses TRBV11-2 and TRBJ2-7, with TRBD2 matching 7 bases. The CDR3 covers 17 residues. CDR1 and CDR2 from the germline V gene are SGHAT and FQNNGV. The junction had 10 bases not matched to a gene; V was cut back by 0 bases and J by 2 bases. The CDR3 loop reads CASSLDGVGGSPYEQYF. CDR3 nucleotide sequence: TGTGCCAGCAGCTTAGATGGGGTCGGGGGGTCCCCCTACGAGCAGTACTTC.

V is TRBV10-2 and J is TRBJ2-3; D unresolved. The germline V and J ends were trimmed by 8 bases and 4 bases, with 7 bases remaining between them. The CDR3 consists of 11 residues. Germline V gene data show CDR1 as WSHSY and CDR2 as SAAADI. The CDR3: CASLQADTQYF. The CDR3 DNA reads as TGCGCCAGCCTTCAGGCAGATACGCAGTATTTT.

This clonotype occurred a few times. The chain carries TRBV5-1 and TRBJ2-5; either TRBD1 or TRBD2 may fit D (5 bases each). CDR1 and CDR2 (germline): SGHRS, YFSETQ. Trimming took off 4 bases at V and 4 bases at J, with 8 bases between the two ends. This CDR3 contains 12 residues. DNA for the CDR3: TGCGCCAGCAGCCCGGGGCGAGAGACCCAGTACTTC. Translated: CASSPGRETQYF.